This passage covers 25 T cell receptor beta chains from one sample sequenced in a study of cytomegalovirus exposure and HLA in healthy donors. Assay used: immunoSEQ multiplex PCR; TCRdb lists only in-frame clones, some missing. Among roughly 180,000 clones, 75% to 90% were seen once, and the ten largest hold around 6.7%. The source material was PBMCs. These receptors were collected from a man aged 18 to 30 in good health and CMV-seropositive.

CDR3 coding DNA: TGTGCCAGCAGTCCGGCGGGGGAGGGAGAGACCCAGTACTTC. It codes for CASSPAGEGETQYF. This sequence joins TRBV6-6 and TRBJ2-5; 7 positions agree with TRBD2. CDR1 and CDR2 (germline): MNHNY, SVGAGI (reference sequence). Germline trimming cut 5 bases from V and 4 bases from J; bases unmatched to any gene: 7. CDR3 size: 14 residues.

This clone was seen just once. The chain carries TRBV19 and TRBJ2-7; D is perhaps TRBD1 (6 bases). Germline loops: CDR1 LNHDA, CDR2 SQIVND (reference sequence). The CDR3 has 15 residues. Trimming stripped 3 bases from V and 0 bases from J, with 12 bases between. CDR3 region: CASSMGADSSYEQYF. In DNA form, the CDR3 reads TGTGCCAGTAGTATGGGGGCCGACAGCTCCTACGAGCAGTACTTC.

This clone was observed a few times. The gene calls are TRBV27 and TRBJ2-1; 8 bases map to TRBD2. The CDR3 loop spans 14 amino acids. Looked up from germline, CDR1 is MNHEY and CDR2 is SMNVEV (reference sequence). The V gene end was trimmed by 7 bases and the J gene end by 5 bases; junction bases not matched to a gene: 7. The CDR3 nucleotides are TGTGCCAGCAAGACACTAGCGGCCGACAATGAGCAGTTCTTC. Amino acid sequence: CASKTLAADNEQFF.

This chain joins TRBV19 and TRBJ2-7, with TRBD1 identical over 10 bases. The ends lost 6 bases at V and 3 bases at J; junction bases unmatched: 8. This CDR3 has 15 amino acids. From germline, CDR1 is LNHDA and CDR2 SQIVND (reference sequence). CDR3 bases: TGTGCCAGTAGCGGGAGGGACAGGGGTATCTACGAGCAGTACTTC. This translates into CASSGRDRGIYEQYF.

The J gene is TRBJ2-1, the V gene TRBV2, with unresolved D. The germline gives CDR1 SNHLY, CDR2 FYNNEI. V lost 7 bases, J lost 5 bases, and 15 bases lay in between. The CDR3 consists of 14 residues. DNA of the CDR3: TGTGCCAGCACCCCAAGATCAGTCGACAATGAGCAGTTCTTC. This codes for CASTPRSVDNEQFF. Full variable domain (outside the CDR3, taken from reference TRBV2 and TRBJ2-1): EPEVTQTPSHQVTQMGQEVILRCVPISNHLYFYWYRQILGQKVEFLVSFYNNEISEKSEIFDDQFSVERPDGSNFTLKIRSTKLEDSAMYFCASTPRSVDNEQFFGPGTRLTVL.

The rearrangement links TRBV4-2 to TRBJ2-2; 8 bases fit TRBD2. V shed 1 base and J 7 bases; nucleotides not matched to a gene: 8. From germline, CDR1 is LGHNA and CDR2 YNFKEQ. The CDR3 is 16 residues long. CDR3 sequence (DNA): TGTGCCAGCAGCCAAGGAACTAGCGGCCTAGGCGGGGAGCTGTTTTTT. This translates into CASSQGTSGLGGELFF.

The chain couples TRBV19 to TRBJ1-2; maybe TRBD1 (5 bases). This CDR3 is built from 14 residues. Trimming shortened V by 3 bases and J by 0 bases, and 8 bases separated the two germline ends. In germline, CDR1 is LNHDA, CDR2 SQIVND (reference sequence). The CDR3, as DNA: TGTGCCAGTAGTATCCGACAGACTAACTATGGCTACACCTTC. Its protein product is CASSIRQTNYGYTF.

This clone was detected a few times. The DNA of the CDR3 is TGCGCCAGCAGCCATGGGAGAACGATCGGGGAGCTGTTTTTT. Encoded protein: CASSHGRTIGELFF. This sequence joins TRBV4-1 and TRBJ2-2; weak D call: TRBD2 (5 bases). CDR1 is MGHRA, CDR2 YSYEKL, per germline. Deletions cut 3 bases from V and 7 bases from J, with 12 bases between. This CDR3 contains 14 residues.

This clone was seen only once. The V gene is TRBV2, the J gene TRBJ2-5, with D possibly matching TRBD2 (6 bases). CDR1 SNHLY and CDR2 FYNNEI come from the germline V gene. V shed 3 bases and J shed 4 bases, with 12 bases lying between them. The CDR3 length is 14 residues. CDR3 nucleotides: TGTGCCAGCAGTGATGGGTGGGAGGCAGAGACCCAGTACTTC. This codes for CASSDGWEAETQYF.

This sequence joins TRBV4-1 and TRBJ1-1, with a possible D match to TRBD1 (6 bases). The V end was cut by 3 bases, the J end by 1 base, with 15 bases between. This CDR3 is built from 16 residues. Germline V CDR1 and CDR2: MGHRA, YSYEKL. The CDR3 is CASSQGPRGGNTEAFF. For the CDR3, the DNA is TGCGCCAGCAGCCAGGGCCCAAGAGGGGGGAACACTGAAGCTTTCTTT.

The chain has TRBV30 and TRBJ1-3, with 7 bases identical to TRBD1. After removal of 2 bases from V and 2 bases from J, the junction contained 3 bases not matched to a gene. CDR1 and CDR2 from the germline V gene are GTSNPN and SVGIG (reference sequence). The CDR3 totals 14 residues. The CDR3 loop reads CAWSLGGTGNTIYF. The CDR3 nucleotides are TGTGCCTGGAGTTTAGGGGGCACTGGAAACACCATATATTTT.

This clone was seen more than once but under ten times. The chain couples TRBV7-2 to TRBJ2-1, with D perhaps TRBD2 (5 bases). The CDR3 totals 15 residues. Germline V gene sequence: CDR1 SGHTA, CDR2 FQGNSA. The V and J ends lost 1 base and 6 bases respectively, with 13 bases between them. This CDR3 is CASSLGLQPANEQFF. CDR3 coding DNA: TGTGCCAGCAGCTTAGGACTACAACCCGCCAATGAGCAGTTCTTC.

This chain uses TRBV5-4 with TRBJ1-1; D is ambiguous. The CDR3 totals 14 residues. Trimming removed 4 bases at V and 4 bases at J, with 14 bases between. The germline V gene has CDR1 SGHNT and CDR2 YYREEE (reference sequence). This CDR3 reads CASSTSGRGTEAFF. The CDR3 region has the DNA TGTGCCAGCAGCACCTCAGGCCGGGGCACTGAAGCTTTCTTT. The variable domain in full, completed from reference TRBV5-4 and TRBJ1-1, reads ETGVTQSPTHLIKTRGQQVTLRCSSQSGHNTVSWYQQALGQGPQFIFQYYREEENGRGNFPPRFSGLQFPNYSSELNVNALELDDSALYLCASSTSGRGTEAFFGQGTRLTVV.

CDR3 nucleotides: TGTGCCAGCAGCTTCCCTAGCGGGCCCTACGAGCAGTACTTC. This gives the protein CASSFPSGPYEQYF. The gene calls are TRBV7-9 and TRBJ2-7, with TRBD2 matching over 8 bases. CDR1 and CDR2 from the germline V gene are SEHNR and FQNEAQ (reference sequence). The length of the CDR3 is 14 residues. V was pared by 3 bases and J by 2 bases, with 3 bases of the junction left unmatched.

The rearrangement joins TRBV4-3 to TRBJ2-2; D might be TRBD1 (6 bases). The CDR3 loop spans 17 amino acids. Deletions cut 3 bases from V and 0 bases from J, with 14 bases between. Germline V gene data show CDR1 as LGHNA and CDR2 as YSLEER. For the CDR3, the DNA is TGCGCCAGCAGCCAGCACCCGGGACAATCGAACACCGGGGAGCTGTTTTTT. Translated: CASSQHPGQSNTGELFF.

V gene TRBV18 combines with J gene TRBJ2-3; D unresolved. This CDR3 is 15 amino acids long. The V end was cut by 3 bases, the J end by 1 base, with 11 bases between. The germline gives CDR1 KGHSH, CDR2 LQKENI. The CDR3 reads CASSPSGKRTDTQYF. CDR3 DNA sequence: TGTGCCAGCTCACCCTCGGGTAAACGCACAGATACGCAGTATTTT.

This rearrangement joins TRBV4-1 to TRBJ2-1, with D possibly being TRBD2 (6 bases). The length of the CDR3 is 16 residues. Germline CDR1 MGHRA, CDR2 YSYEKL. Trimming removed 1 base from V and 14 bases from J, with 24 bases in between. CDR3 DNA sequence: TGCGCCAGCAGCCAAGGGTCTGGCGGGACCGCCAGGGAGGAGTTCTTC. This sequence encodes CASSQGSGGTAREEFF.

The genes are TRBV7-2 and TRBJ2-1, with TRBD2 matching 7 bases. V was pared by 0 bases and J by 9 bases, with 8 bases of the junction left unmatched. The CDR3 loop spans 15 amino acids. The germline CDR1 and CDR2 sequences are SGHTA and FQGNSA. The chain's CDR3 is CASSLAGGQLSEQFF. The CDR3 DNA sequence: TGTGCCAGCAGCTTAGCGGGAGGGCAATTAAGTGAGCAGTTCTTC.

The rearrangement links TRBV5-8 to TRBJ2-6; D gene ambiguous. CDR1 and CDR2 from the germline V gene are SGHTS and YDEGEE. This CDR3 has 14 amino acids. V lost 1 base to trimming and J lost 10 bases, with 12 bases between them. CDR3: CASSLSQQQNVLTF. CDR3 nucleotides: TGTGCCAGCAGCTTGAGTCAACAGCAGAACGTCCTGACTTTC. Supplemented by reference TRBV5-8 and TRBJ2-6, the full variable domain reads EAGVTQSPTHLIKTRGQQATLRCSPISGHTSVYWYQQALGLGLQFLLWYDEGEERNRGNFPPRFSGRQFPNYSSELNVNALELEDSALYLCASSLSQQQNVLTFGAGSRLTVL.

The chain links TRBV7-2 to TRBJ1-2; 9 bases align to TRBD1. V lost 4 bases and J lost 5; bases outside the gene matches: 5. The CDR3 spans 14 residues. Germline CDR1 reads SGHTA; CDR2 reads FQGNSA. The CDR3 reads CASSSGQGLYGYTF. The DNA for the CDR3 is TGTGCCAGCAGCTCGGGACAGGGCTTATATGGCTACACCTTC.

This chain links TRBV7-2 with TRBJ2-2; a weak D match, TRBD1 (5 bases). Germline V gives CDR1 SGHTA, CDR2 FQGNSA. The germline V and J ends were trimmed by 5 bases and 3 bases, with 13 bases remaining between them. CDR3 length: 15 amino acids. The CDR3 DNA sequence: TGTGCCAGCAGCCCCAGGCAGGGCTACACCGGGGAGCTGTTTTTT. Translating gives CASSPRQGYTGELFF.

V is TRBV7-2 and J is TRBJ2-7; D remains ambiguous. Germline loops: CDR1 SGHTA, CDR2 FQGNSA. This CDR3 has 13 amino acids. Trimming pared 1 base from V and 2 bases from J, leaving 6 bases between. In nucleotides, the CDR3 is TGTGCCAGCAGCTTAGGGAGACCCTACGAGCAGTACTTC. As protein: CASSLGRPYEQYF. Using reference TRBV7-2 and TRBJ2-7 for the parts outside the CDR3, the full variable domain is GAGVSQSPSNKVTEKGKDVELRCDPISGHTALYWYRQSLGQGLEFLIYFQGNSAPDKSGLPSDRFSAERTGGSVSTLTIQRTQQEDSAVYLCASSLGRPYEQYFGPGTRLTVT.

The rearrangement uses TRBV5-6 and TRBJ1-1; 10 nucleotides align to TRBD1. Per germline, CDR1 SGHDT and CDR2 YYEEEE. CDR3 length equals 16 residues. V was clipped by 3 bases and J by 1 base; unmatched bases: 6. DNA of the CDR3: TGTGCCAGCAGCTGGGGGACAGGGGCTCCGAACACTGAAGCTTTCTTT. Protein: CASSWGTGAPNTEAFF.

V is TRBV14 and J is TRBJ2-7; 10 bases are shared with TRBD1. The CDR3 has 17 amino acids. Germline lookup yields CDR1 SGHDN and CDR2 FVKESK. With V trimmed by 4 bases and J by 3 bases, 12 bases remained unmatched. CDR3 nucleotide sequence: TGTGCCAGCAGCCGATCAACCGGGACAGGGGTTAACTACGAGCAGTACTTC. This translates into CASSRSTGTGVNYEQYF.

This clone was seen more than once but under ten times. The rearrangement links TRBV4-1 to TRBJ2-4; TRBD1 matches at 7 bases. V lost 1 base, J lost 8 bases, and 8 bases stayed unmatched. Germline loops: CDR1 MGHRA, CDR2 YSYEKL. The CDR3 has 15 residues. The CDR3 spells CASSQAGDSEDIQYF. The DNA of the CDR3 is TGCGCCAGCAGCCAAGCAGGGGACAGCGAGGACATTCAGTACTTC.